The 26 T cell receptor beta chains listed next were all sequenced from one sample in a study of blood T cell repertoires in COVID-19. Repertoires were generated with immunoSEQ multiplex PCR, while TCRdb's copy carries only in-frame clones and drops some. Found here are 350,000 to 400,000 clones, about 90% of them singletons; the top ten hold approximately 3%. Sequencing was carried out using PBMCs or T cells enriched from blood (not recorded which). These TCRs come from a woman aged 30 to 39 who had recovered from COVID-19.

This clone was seen many times. The genes are TRBV5-4 and TRBJ1-4; a weak D match, TRBD1 (6 bases). With 0 bases removed from V and 6 bases from J, the gap between germline ends came to 15 bases. The CDR3 loop spans 16 amino acids. Germline CDR1 is SGHNT and CDR2 is YYREEE (reference sequence). CDR3 residues: CASSLDRALGHEKLFF. As DNA, the CDR3 is TGTGCCAGCAGCTTGGACAGGGCCCTCGGGCATGAAAAACTGTTTTTT. The full variable domain, its missing parts supplied by reference TRBV5-4 and TRBJ1-4, is ETGVTQSPTHLIKTRGQQVTLRCSSQSGHNTVSWYQQALGQGPQFIFQYYREEENGRGNFPPRFSGLQFPNYSSELNVNALELDDSALYLCASSLDRALGHEKLFFGSGTQLSVL.

The rearrangement uses TRBV27 and TRBJ2-2; D is uncertain. The length of the CDR3 is 12 residues. Germline CDR1 reads MNHEY; CDR2 reads SMNVEV (reference sequence). Trimming cost V 7 bases and J 0 bases, with 3 bases left between them. DNA of the CDR3: TGTGCCAGCACCTCGAACACCGGGGAGCTGTTTTTT. It specifies CASTSNTGELFF.

The chain uses TRBV6-5 and TRBJ2-3; maybe TRBD2 (5 bases). The germline gives CDR1 MNHEY, CDR2 SVGAGI. Trimming took 5 bases from V and 6 from J, leaving 9 bases between them. The CDR3 runs to 12 residues. The CDR3, as DNA: TGTGCCAGCAGTAACCCGGGGGATACGCAGTATTTT. This translates into CASSNPGDTQYF.

The table lists this clone with a few counts. V usage is TRBV3-1 (or the pseudogene TRBV3-2) and J usage is TRBJ2-7, with TRBD1 matching over 11 bases. Trimming at V came to 5 bases and at J to 4 bases, leaving 7 bases not matched to a gene. CDR3 length: 15 amino acids. From germline, CDR1 is LGHDT and CDR2 YNNKEL (reference sequence). The CDR3 loop reads CASSRGTGGWYEQYF. The DNA for the CDR3 is TGTGCCAGCAGCAGAGGGACAGGGGGATGGTACGAGCAGTACTTC.

V is TRBV7-8 and J is TRBJ1-1; TRBD1 is a possible D gene (6 bases). Trimming shortened V by 3 bases and J by 1 base, and 9 bases separated the two germline ends. CDR3 length: 14 amino acids. Germline V gene sequence: CDR1 SGHVS, CDR2 FQNEAQ. The CDR3 DNA reads as TGTGCCAGCAGCTTCCGGGGGGCGAACACTGAAGCTTTCTTT. It is translated as CASSFRGANTEAFF.

The chain has TRBV4-1 and TRBJ1-4; 8 bases align to TRBD1. Germline CDR1 is MGHRA and CDR2 is YSYEKL. The CDR3 is 15 residues long. V trimming: 2 bases; J trimming: 8 bases; junction bases outside the gene matches: 7. CDR3 in amino acids: CASSQLSGGGEKLFF. In nucleotides, the CDR3 is TGCGCCAGCAGCCAATTATCAGGGGGCGGCGAAAAACTGTTTTTT.

The chain couples TRBV5-1 to TRBJ1-6; 8 nucleotides agree with TRBD1. Looked up from germline, CDR1 is SGHRS and CDR2 is YFSETQ. The CDR3 runs to 15 residues. The junction had 6 bases not matched to a gene; V was cut back by 0 bases and J by 10 bases. CDR3 nucleotides: TGCGCCAGCAGCTTGGCAGGACAGGGCCGCTCACCCCTCCACTTT. It encodes CASSLAGQGRSPLHF.

The chain carries TRBV14 and TRBJ1-1; 7 bases are shared with TRBD1. The germline V gene encodes CDR1 SGHDN and CDR2 FVKESK. V shed 2 bases, J shed 5 bases, and the junction held 5 bases outside the gene matches. CDR3 length: 14 residues. The CDR3 coding sequence is TGTGCCAGCAGCCAATTACAGGGGCGGACTGAAGCTTTCTTT. Protein: CASSQLQGRTEAFF.

This chain joins TRBV3-1 (or the pseudogene TRBV3-2) and TRBJ2-2; possibly TRBD2 for D (6 bases). V was shortened by 0 bases and J by 3 bases, with 11 bases between the two germline ends. The germline V gene encodes CDR1 LGHDT and CDR2 YNNKEL (reference sequence). CDR3 length: 16 amino acids. Written as DNA, the CDR3 is TGTGCCAGCAGCCAAGAAGGCTGGGGGGACACCGGGGAGCTGTTTTTT. Protein: CASSQEGWGDTGELFF.

V gene TRBV14 combines with J gene TRBJ1-2; D uncertain. The CDR3 length is 14 residues. Germline V gene data show CDR1 as SGHDN and CDR2 as FVKESK. V was pared by 0 bases and J by 5 bases, with 10 bases between. Written as DNA, the CDR3 is TGTGCCAGCAGCCAAGATCGGAACAGTTATGGCTACACCTTC. Its translation is CASSQDRNSYGYTF.

This sequence joins TRBV10-3 and TRBJ2-1; 8 nucleotides align to TRBD2. V lost 4 bases to trimming and J lost 8 bases; unmatched junction nucleotides: 4. The CDR3 has 13 amino acids. Germline V gene data show CDR1 as ENHRY and CDR2 as SYGVKD. Here the CDR3 DNA reads TGTGCCATCAGTGTAGCGGGAAGCTATGAGCAGTTCTTC. Protein: CAISVAGSYEQFF.

The rearrangement uses TRBV20-1 and TRBJ1-1, with D perhaps matching TRBD1 (6 bases). The CDR3 is 14 residues long. Trimming removed 3 bases at V and 0 bases at J, with 11 bases between. The germline V gene has CDR1 DFQATT and CDR2 SNEGSKA (reference sequence). CDR3 sequence (DNA): TGCAGTGCTAGTACGGGGGGCATGAACACTGAAGCTTTCTTT. Translating gives CSASTGGMNTEAFF.

This clone was recorded once. The rearrangement joins TRBV27 to TRBJ2-7; possible D gene TRBD2, 7 bases. Germline V CDR1 and CDR2: MNHEY, SMNVEV (reference sequence). The CDR3 loop spans 15 amino acids. V gave up 6 bases and J gave up 6 bases, with 21 bases separating them. The CDR3 protein is CASRANVGGRLEQYF. Here the CDR3 DNA reads TGTGCCAGCAGGGCTAATGTGGGGGGGCGCCTCGAGCAGTACTTC.

V gene TRBV30 combines with J gene TRBJ1-2; 7 bases agree with TRBD1. Germline CDR1 is GTSNPN and CDR2 is SVGIG (reference sequence). The V gene end was trimmed by 4 bases and the J gene end by 8 bases; junction bases not matched to a gene: 13. The CDR3 contains 14 residues. The CDR3 DNA reads TGTGCCTGGATGGGGACAGCTGCGGTCGGCGGCTACACCTTC. Translating it yields CAWMGTAAVGGYTF.

The chain recombines TRBV7-9 with TRBJ2-2; 7 bases fit TRBD1. CDR1 is SEHNR and CDR2 is FQNEAQ in the germline V gene (reference sequence). CDR3 length: 13 amino acids. The junction had 4 bases not matched to a gene; V was cut back by 5 bases and J by 7 bases. The CDR3 DNA reads TGTGCCAGCAGCGCTACAGGGGTCGGGGAGCTGTTTTTT. It specifies CASSATGVGELFF.

This chain uses TRBV5-1 with TRBJ1-6; weak D call: TRBD1 (5 bases). CDR3 length equals 15 residues. The ends were cut back, 1 base at V and 5 bases at J, with 10 bases in the middle. CDR1 is SGHRS and CDR2 is YFSETQ in the germline V gene. CDR3 sequence reads: CASSLQAGHNSPLHF. CDR3 bases: TGCGCCAGCAGCTTGCAGGCAGGGCATAATTCACCCCTCCACTTT.

This clone was recorded only once. The chain uses TRBV3-1 (or the pseudogene TRBV3-2) and TRBJ1-2, with 9 bases lining up with TRBD1. Trimming at V came to 1 base and at J to 13 bases, leaving 7 bases not matched to a gene. Germline assignment: CDR1 LGHDT and CDR2 YNNKEL (reference sequence). The length of the CDR3 is 13 residues. The CDR3: CASSQGPQGAFTF. The CDR3 coding sequence is TGTGCCAGCAGCCAAGGCCCACAGGGGGCATTCACCTTC.

V is TRBV18 and J is TRBJ1-2; a weak D match, TRBD1 (5 bases). Germline loops: CDR1 KGHSH, CDR2 LQKENI. Trimming shortened V by 0 bases and J by 5 bases, and 16 bases separated the two germline ends. The CDR3 is made up of 16 amino acids. Here the CDR3 reads CASSPPVGHFWYGYTF. The CDR3, as DNA: TGTGCCAGCTCACCACCGGTTGGACACTTTTGGTATGGCTACACCTTC.

This clone was seen more than once but under ten times. The chain links TRBV15 to TRBJ1-5; no firm D call. The germline V gene has CDR1 LNHNV and CDR2 YYDKDF (reference sequence). The V end was cut by 0 bases, the J end by 4 bases, with 7 bases between. This CDR3 contains 14 residues. The CDR3 region has the DNA TGTGCCACCAGCAGAGATCAGGAAAATCAGCCCCAGCATTTT. Protein sequence: CATSRDQENQPQHF.

The rearrangement joins TRBV9 to TRBJ1-1, with D perhaps TRBD1 (5 bases). V lost 3 bases, J lost 1 base, and 7 bases lay in between. CDR3 length: 13 amino acids. Germline V lookup: CDR1 SGDLS, CDR2 YYNGEE. The CDR3 is CASSAGGNTEAFF. The CDR3 DNA is TGTGCCAGCAGCGCGGGGGGGAACACTGAAGCTTTCTTT.

The rearrangement uses TRBV5-1 and TRBJ2-7; D possibly corresponds to TRBD1 (7 bases). Deletions cut 5 bases from V and 9 bases from J, with 15 bases between. The CDR3 sequence is 12 residues long. Germline CDR1 and CDR2: SGHRS and YFSETQ. The CDR3, as DNA: TGCGCCAGCAGTGCACAGGGGAGGTGGCAGTACTTC. Translated, it gives CASSAQGRWQYF.

The chain uses TRBV6-4 and TRBJ2-3; 9 bases are a match to TRBD2. The germline gives CDR1 MRHNA, CDR2 SNTAGT. The CDR3 totals 16 residues. Trimming cost V 5 bases and J 2 bases; bases outside gene matches: 8. CDR3 nucleotides: TGTGCCAGCAGTAGCACAGCGGGGGGCGCCACAGATACGCAGTATTTT. It yields the protein CASSSTAGGATDTQYF.

This clone was found a few times. The chain recombines TRBV5-1 with TRBJ2-1; D is unclear. V lost 5 bases and J 3 bases, leaving 12 bases between the germline ends. This CDR3 has 14 residues. Germline CDR1 SGHRS, CDR2 YFSETQ. The CDR3 is CASSQRRFYNEQFF. The CDR3 DNA sequence: TGCGCCAGCAGTCAACGCCGGTTCTACAATGAGCAGTTCTTC.

This clone was seen more than once but under ten times. The DNA of the CDR3 is TGTGCCAGCAGCTTTACTAGCGGGATTGCAGAGACCCAGTACTTC. Protein: CASSFTSGIAETQYF. The J gene is TRBJ2-5, the V gene TRBV7-2; TRBD2 matches at 10 bases. Germline V lookup: CDR1 SGHTA, CDR2 FQGNSA. After removal of 3 bases from V and 4 bases from J, the junction contained 5 bases not matched to a gene. The CDR3 consists of 15 residues.

This chain connects TRBV5-1 to TRBJ2-1; D not resolved. The CDR3 runs to 12 residues. Germline-derived CDR1 and CDR2 are SGHRS and YFSETQ. V shed 0 bases and J shed 4 bases, with 2 bases lying between them. The CDR3 sequence is CASSLVYNEQFF. CDR3 DNA: TGCGCCAGCAGCTTGGTATACAATGAGCAGTTCTTC. Combining the CDR3 with reference TRBV5-1 and TRBJ2-1 gives the whole variable domain KAGVTQTPRYLIKTRGQQVTLSCSPISGHRSVSWYQQTPGQGLQFLFEYFSETQRNKGNFPGRFSGRQFSNSRSEMNVSTLELGDSALYLCASSLVYNEQFFGPGTRLTVL.

The chain recombines TRBV18 with TRBJ1-4; D is perhaps TRBD1 (6 bases). Germline lookup yields CDR1 KGHSH and CDR2 LQKENI. Deletions cut 6 bases from V and 0 bases from J, with 14 bases between. The CDR3 is 16 residues long. The CDR3 sequence is CASSVVQGATNEKLFF. In DNA, the CDR3 is TGTGCCAGCTCGGTCGTACAGGGAGCAACTAATGAAAAACTGTTTTTT.